This TCR beta chain was observed in a study of T cell repertoires in cytomegalovirus infection. The overall study: Well-studied HLA-B-restricted CMV epitopes were used in the study alongside recently identified HLA-C-restricted ones. The public TCR beta signatures pointed to both CMV infection and matching HLA type. Study results and caveats: Individuals carrying CMV plus the relevant HLA were identified by cumulative frequency of public TCR beta families. HLA-C-restricted CMV clonotypes gave the most frequent clonotype in two of eight donors.

The V end was cut by 5 bases, the J end by 3 bases, with 10 bases between. The CDR3 runs to 13 residues. Per the germline V gene, CDR1 is MNHEY and CDR2 is SVGAGI. This clonotype was counted ten times or more. Its antigen is not known. TCRdb itself ran the reads through MiXCR, one entry per CDR3 protein. The sample has approximately 1,000,000 distinct CDR3 sequences, less than 35% seen once. The source is a human donor in good health (CMV status not recorded). Some clones in this sample may be carry-over from other donors' samples. V and J are TRBV6-5 and TRBJ1-1; D is perhaps TRBD1 (6 bases). The sample consisted of cultured CD8+ T cells from PBMCs, taken from culture after CMV antigen stimulation. The CDR3 protein is CASSHPGDTEAFF. DNA for the CDR3: TGTGCCAGCAGTCACCCAGGGGACACTGAAGCTTTCTTT.